This paragraph covers one T cell receptor beta chain sequence. As yet, its antigen is unknown. TCRdb itself ran the 5' RACE reads through MiXCR, one entry per CDR3 protein. Of about 340,000 distinct CDR3 sequences listed, roughly 12% were seen once; the top ten hold about 7%. This entry belongs to a study of identical twins. General study results and limits: Compared with models, monozygotic twins showed more out-of-frame TCR alpha sharing. Cross-sectional statistical analysis was relied on for the conclusions, without the same donors being followed.

The J segment lost 6 bases and the V segment lost 1 base, leaving 9 bases of the junction unmatched. The length of the CDR3 is 16 residues. CDR1 is SGHVS, CDR2 FQNEAQ, per germline. The sample was also linked to a second study, of yellow fever vaccine responses in identical twins.

Source material: CD8+ T cells sorted from blood. This chain joins TRBV7-8 and TRBJ1-5, with 7 bases lining up with TRBD1. This receptor was identified in a young woman in good health. The CDR3 DNA reads as TGTGCCAGCAGCTTAGGCGGAGGGGGCGCTTCTCAGCCCCAGCATTTT. The encoded protein is CASSLGGGGASQPQHF.